This TCR beta chain is drawn from a study of tumor-infiltrating lymphocytes in primary liver carcinoma. Study at large: Tumors were staged T1-T3 N0M0 and measured roughly 4.2 to 10 cm across. Study results and limitations: Roughly 7.5-25% of top clones, and no more, occurred in all five tumor regions.

TCR beta cDNA was prepared out of 500 ng total RNA by means of a constant-region primer. Three nested multiplex PCR rounds, a slightly modified ARM-PCR method, built the TCR beta libraries. TRBV1-TRBV30 forward primers paired with a C-beta reverse primer drove the first two PCR rounds, about 10 cycles each. TCRdb re-called the multiplex PCR reads through MiXCR, storing one row per CDR3 protein. The sample shows 25,000 to 35,000 distinct CDR3 sequences, over 65% of them seen only once. About this clonotype itself: Its target is unknown. At one of its ends the junction is not consistent with the germline gene, which may arise from a read error.

Unsorted bulk tissue, about 17-34 mg of it, served as the source for co-extraction of RNA and DNA. Each individual tumor supplied samples from five separate regions. This CDR3 region has 16 residues. Germline V gene data show CDR1 as SGHAT and CDR2 as FQNNGV. This receptor was taken from a middle-aged man with primary liver carcinoma and hepatitis B virus infection. This sequence joins TRBV11-2 and TRBJ2-5; 7 nucleotides agree with TRBD1. The sample taken for sequencing was liver tumor tissue from sampling region 5. Noted subset: tumor region T5, tumor centre. The CDR3 reads CASSQNPGRGKETQYF. The CDR3 nucleotides read TGTGCAAGCAGTCAAAATCCTGGCAGGGGGAAAGAGACCCAGTACTTC.